The 13 T cell receptor beta chains below all came from one sample that was sequenced in a study of T-cell reconstitution after alpha-beta-depleted transplantation in children. Unique molecular identifiers featured in how the TCRbeta library was prepared. Each CDR3 protein is one row after TCRdb ran MiXCR on the PCR reads. The sample yields around 72,000 distinct CDR3 sequences, approximately 4.4% seen once. The sample here was PBMCs, mostly from graft donor cells, taken 180 days after TCRalphabeta/CD19-depleted stem cell transplant. The source of these receptors is a boy less than two years old who had a stem cell transplant for acute myeloid leukemia, so the T cells may come from the graft donor.

This clonotype showed up many times. V gene TRBV20-1 combines with J gene TRBJ1-5; D might be TRBD1 (6 bases). The CDR3 extends over 14 amino acids. V lost 6 bases and J lost 4, with 16 bases in between. CDR1 DFQATT and CDR2 SNEGSKA come from the germline V gene (reference sequence). The CDR3 nucleotides read TGCAGTGCCGCGAAGGACAGTACGAATCAGCCCCAGCATTTT. Protein: CSAAKDSTNQPQHF.

This clonotype showed up many times. This chain uses TRBV19 with TRBJ2-3, with 10 nucleotides matching TRBD1. J gave up 4 bases and V 3 bases, and 4 bases lay outside the gene matches. In germline, CDR1 is LNHDA, CDR2 SQIVND (reference sequence). This CDR3 is built from 15 residues. For the CDR3, the DNA is TGTGCCAGTAGTATGGACAGGGGGATGCCAGATACGCAGTATTTT. Translation gives CASSMDRGMPDTQYF. Drawing the rest from reference TRBV19 and TRBJ2-3, the complete variable domain is DGGITQSPKYLFRKEGQNVTLSCEQNLNHDAMYWYRQDPGQGLRLIYYSQIVNDFQKGDIAEGYSVSREKKESFPLTVTSAQKNPTAFYLCASSMDRGMPDTQYFGPGTRLTVL.

This clonotype showed up many times. This chain links TRBV20-1 with TRBJ2-1; TRBD2 matches at 11 bases. Germline loops: CDR1 DFQATT, CDR2 SNEGSKA (reference sequence). CDR3 length equals 13 residues. V shed 5 bases, J shed 9 bases, and the junction held 6 bases outside the gene matches. In DNA, the CDR3 is TGCAGTGCTTCGACTAGCGGGGTAGGTGAGCAGTTCTTC. This encodes CSASTSGVGEQFF.

This clonotype occurred many times. J is TRBJ1-4 and V is TRBV4-1; D not certain. Germline CDR1 is MGHRA and CDR2 is YSYEKL. The CDR3 length is 13 residues. V was clipped by 4 bases and J by 8 bases, with 11 bases between them. The CDR3 reads CASSLVGGEKLFF. CDR3 nucleotides: TGCGCCAGCAGCCTAGTTGGAGGGGAAAAACTGTTTTTT.

This clonotype was counted many times. The J gene is TRBJ2-2, the V gene TRBV10-3; D unresolved. Germline values: CDR1 ENHRY, CDR2 SYGVKD. Between the trimmed V and J ends, which lost 7 bases and 5 bases, there was a span of 11 bases. The CDR3 is 13 residues long. CDR3 sequence: CAINGPGTGELFF. The CDR3 DNA sequence: TGTGCCATCAATGGTCCCGGAACCGGGGAGCTGTTTTTT.

This clonotype was found many times. The chain joins TRBV27 to TRBJ2-5; the D is unclear. Germline V lookup: CDR1 MNHEY, CDR2 SMNVEV (reference sequence). The length of the CDR3 is 12 residues. V lost 5 bases to trimming and J lost 0 bases, with 4 bases between them. This CDR3 reads CASSPDQETQYF. The CDR3 nucleotides read TGTGCCAGCAGTCCGGACCAAGAGACCCAGTACTTC.

This clonotype was counted at least ten times. CDR3 loop: CSARGTAYEQYV. CDR3 DNA: TGCAGTGCTAGGGGGACAGCCTACGAGCAGTACGTC. The gene calls are TRBV20-1 and TRBJ2-7; 7 nucleotides match TRBD1. The junction had 1 base not matched to a gene; V was cut back by 3 bases and J by 2 bases. Germline V gene data show CDR1 as DFQATT and CDR2 as SNEGSKA (reference sequence). The CDR3 contains 12 residues.

This clonotype was observed at least ten times. For the CDR3, the DNA is TGTGCCAGCAGTTACCGGGGGGGCTCCTACAATGAGCAGTTCTTC. As protein: CASSYRGGSYNEQFF. V gene TRBV11-2 combines with J gene TRBJ2-1, with 8 bases fitting TRBD2. CDR3 length equals 15 residues. CDR1 is SGHAT, CDR2 FQNNGV, per germline. Trimming cost V 6 bases and J 0 bases; bases outside gene matches: 4. The complete variable domain, with remaining parts taken from reference TRBV11-2 and TRBJ2-1, reads EAGVAQSPRYKIIEKRQSVAFWCNPISGHATLYWYQQILGQGPKLLIQFQNNGVVDDSQLPKDRFSAERLKGVDSTLKIQPAKLEDSAVYLCASSYRGGSYNEQFFGPGTRLTVL.

This clonotype has ten or more counts. This chain connects TRBV29-1 to TRBJ2-7; 9 nucleotides align to TRBD1. Germline loops: CDR1 SQVTM, CDR2 ANQGSEA. After removal of 5 bases from V and 0 bases from J, the junction contained 14 bases not matched to a gene. The CDR3 spans 17 residues. The CDR3 DNA reads as TGCAGCGTTCGTCCCGGGACAGGGAATCTAGGCTCCTACGAGCAGTACTTC. Its translation is CSVRPGTGNLGSYEQYF.

This clonotype turned up a few times. The chain has TRBV5-1 and TRBJ2-5; 7 bases are a match to TRBD1. The CDR3 is 15 amino acids. Germline V gene sequence: CDR1 SGHRS, CDR2 YFSETQ. V shed 4 bases, J shed 3 bases, and the junction held 9 bases outside the gene matches. The DNA of the CDR3 is TGCGCCAGCAGCCACACCGGGACAGCCGAAGAGACCCAGTACTTC. This encodes CASSHTGTAEETQYF.

This clonotype was detected ten times or more. The rearrangement links TRBV7-3 to TRBJ1-1; D gene unclear. The CDR3 consists of 13 residues. Germline CDR1 SGHTA, CDR2 FQGTGA. V dropped 0 bases and J dropped 3 bases, with 5 bases sitting between them. The CDR3, as DNA: TGTGCCAGCAGCTTAACGTTGGACACTGAAGCTTTCTTT. It encodes CASSLTLDTEAFF.

This clonotype has ten or more counts. The chain carries TRBV5-1 and TRBJ2-3; perhaps TRBD1 as D (5 bases). CDR1 SGHRS and CDR2 YFSETQ come from the germline V gene. Trimming stripped 0 bases from V and 3 bases from J, with 11 bases between. This CDR3 spans 15 amino acids. CDR3 loop: CASSLEARGTDTQYF. The CDR3 bases are TGCGCCAGCAGCTTGGAGGCTAGGGGTACAGATACGCAGTATTTT.

This clonotype has at least ten counts. The rearrangement links TRBV20-1 to TRBJ1-6, with D perhaps matching TRBD1 (6 bases). CDR3 length equals 10 residues. CDR1 is DFQATT, CDR2 SNEGSKA, per germline (reference sequence). Trimming shortened V by 5 bases and J by 14 bases, and 10 bases separated the two germline ends. CDR3 bases: TGCAGTGCTTTCACAGGGACCCTCCACTTT. This gives the protein CSAFTGTLHF.